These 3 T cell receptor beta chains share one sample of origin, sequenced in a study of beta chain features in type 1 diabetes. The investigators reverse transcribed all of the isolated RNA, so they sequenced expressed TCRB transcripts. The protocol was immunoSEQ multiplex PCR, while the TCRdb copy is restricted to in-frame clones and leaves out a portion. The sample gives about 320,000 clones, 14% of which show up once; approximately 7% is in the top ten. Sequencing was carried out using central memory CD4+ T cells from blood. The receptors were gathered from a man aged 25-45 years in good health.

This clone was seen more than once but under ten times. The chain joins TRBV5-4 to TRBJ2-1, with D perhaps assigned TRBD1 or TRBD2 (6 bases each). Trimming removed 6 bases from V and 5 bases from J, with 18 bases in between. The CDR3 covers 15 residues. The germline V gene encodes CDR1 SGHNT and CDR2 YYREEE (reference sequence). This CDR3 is CASTPGAGEDNEQFF. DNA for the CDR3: TGTGCCAGCACCCCTGGGGCAGGGGAGGACAATGAGCAGTTCTTC.

CDR3: CASSPPGGRGKNEQFF. The CDR3 coding sequence is TGTGCCAGCAGCCCTCCAGGAGGGAGGGGTAAGAATGAGCAGTTCTTC. The chain has TRBV11-1 and TRBJ2-1; 7 bases match TRBD2. The CDR3 loop spans 16 amino acids. The V gene's germline CDR1 is SGHAT and CDR2 FQDESV (reference sequence). V dropped 5 bases and J dropped 7; count of bases not matched to a gene: 14.

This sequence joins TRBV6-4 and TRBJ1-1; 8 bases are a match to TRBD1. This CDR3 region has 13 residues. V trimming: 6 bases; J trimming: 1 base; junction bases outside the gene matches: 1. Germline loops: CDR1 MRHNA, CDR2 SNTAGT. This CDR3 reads CASRDRENTEAFF. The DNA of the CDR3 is TGTGCCAGCAGGGACAGGGAGAACACTGAAGCTTTCTTT.